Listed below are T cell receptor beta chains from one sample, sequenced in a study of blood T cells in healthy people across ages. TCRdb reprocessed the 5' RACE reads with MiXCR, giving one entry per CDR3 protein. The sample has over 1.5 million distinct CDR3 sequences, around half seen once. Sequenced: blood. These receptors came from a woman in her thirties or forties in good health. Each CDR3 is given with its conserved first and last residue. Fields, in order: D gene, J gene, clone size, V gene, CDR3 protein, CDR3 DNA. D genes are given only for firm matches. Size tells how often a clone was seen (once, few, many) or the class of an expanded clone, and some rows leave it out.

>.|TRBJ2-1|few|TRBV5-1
CASSLDSASYNEQFF
TGCGCCAGCAGCTTGGACAGTGCTTCCTACAATGAGCAGTTCTTC
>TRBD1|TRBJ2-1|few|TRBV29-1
CSGGTGDTGEQFF
TGCAGTGGGGGGACAGGGGATACAGGGGAGCAGTTCTTC
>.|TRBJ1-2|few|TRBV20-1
CSAKDSKDPGYTF
TGCAGTGCTAAGGACAGTAAGGATCCTGGCTACACCTTC
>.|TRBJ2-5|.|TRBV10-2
CASSDLRTIEETQYF
TGCGCCAGCAGTGATCTGAGGACGATTGAAGAGACCCAGTACTTC
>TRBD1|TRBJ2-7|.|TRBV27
CASSLNGQGSYKQYF
TGTGCCAGCAGTTTAAATGGACAGGGATCCTACAAGCAGTACTTC
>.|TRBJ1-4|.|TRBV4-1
CASSQRFTPANEKLFF
TGCGCCAGCAGCCAACGATTCACGCCGGCTAATGAAAAACTGTTTTTT
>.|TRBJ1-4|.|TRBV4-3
CASSGGLNGKLFF
TGCGCCAGCAGCGGGGGACTTAATGGAAAACTGTTTTTT
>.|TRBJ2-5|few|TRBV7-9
CASSPPRRRDQETQYF
TGTGCCAGCAGCCCCCCTCGACGCCGGGATCAAGAGACCCAGTACTTC
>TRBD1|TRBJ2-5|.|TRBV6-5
CASRPGQKETQYF
TGTGCCAGCAGGCCGGGACAGAAAGAGACCCAGTACTTC
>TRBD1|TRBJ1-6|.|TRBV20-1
CTGQAGYNSPLHF
TGCACGGGACAGGCGGGTTATAATTCACCCCTCCACTTT
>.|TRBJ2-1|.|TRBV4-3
CASSHNTGAYNEQFF
TGCGCCAGCAGCCATAACACGGGGGCCTACAATGAGCAGTTCTTC
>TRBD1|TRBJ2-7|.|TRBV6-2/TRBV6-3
CASSDRNNRGSYEQYF
TGTGCCAGCAGTGATAGAAATAACAGGGGATCCTACGAGCAGTACTTC
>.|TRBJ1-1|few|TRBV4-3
CASSQESRGGSEAFF
TGCGCCAGCAGCCAAGAGTCTAGGGGTGGGAGTGAAGCTTTCTTT
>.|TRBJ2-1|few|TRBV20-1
CSASGDNEQFF
TGCAGTGCTAGCGGAGACAATGAGCAGTTCTTC
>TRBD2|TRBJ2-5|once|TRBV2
CASSVPSGSWETQYF
TGTGCCAGCAGTGTGCCTAGCGGGAGTTGGGAGACCCAGTACTTC
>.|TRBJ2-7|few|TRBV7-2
CASSLGRPAYEQYF
TGTGCCAGCAGCTTGGGACGTCCCGCCTACGAGCAGTACTTC
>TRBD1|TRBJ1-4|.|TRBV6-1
CASSVYRDRVNEKLFF
TGTGCCAGCAGTGTCTACCGGGACAGGGTTAATGAAAAACTGTTTTTT
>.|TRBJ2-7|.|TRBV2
CASRIDRFYEQYF
TGTGCCAGCAGGATAGACAGATTCTACGAGCAGTACTTC
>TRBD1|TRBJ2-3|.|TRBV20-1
CSALTGSGTDTQYF
TGCAGTGCCTTGACAGGGTCGGGGACAGATACGCAGTATTTT
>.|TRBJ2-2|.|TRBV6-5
CASSYNSRPLTGRVGELFF
TGTGCCAGCAGTTACAACTCTAGACCCCTGACAGGAAGGGTTGGGGAGCTGTTTTTT
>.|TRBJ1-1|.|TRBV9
CASSVPGASEAFF
TGTGCCAGCAGCGTACCGGGGGCGAGTGAAGCTTTCTTT
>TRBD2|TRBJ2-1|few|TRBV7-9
CASSLAESGGDNEQFF
TGTGCCAGCAGCTTAGCGGAAAGCGGGGGGGACAATGAGCAGTTCTTC
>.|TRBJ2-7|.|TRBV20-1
CSAPAGQGFEQYF
TGCAGTGCTCCCGCCGGGCAGGGATTCGAGCAGTACTTC